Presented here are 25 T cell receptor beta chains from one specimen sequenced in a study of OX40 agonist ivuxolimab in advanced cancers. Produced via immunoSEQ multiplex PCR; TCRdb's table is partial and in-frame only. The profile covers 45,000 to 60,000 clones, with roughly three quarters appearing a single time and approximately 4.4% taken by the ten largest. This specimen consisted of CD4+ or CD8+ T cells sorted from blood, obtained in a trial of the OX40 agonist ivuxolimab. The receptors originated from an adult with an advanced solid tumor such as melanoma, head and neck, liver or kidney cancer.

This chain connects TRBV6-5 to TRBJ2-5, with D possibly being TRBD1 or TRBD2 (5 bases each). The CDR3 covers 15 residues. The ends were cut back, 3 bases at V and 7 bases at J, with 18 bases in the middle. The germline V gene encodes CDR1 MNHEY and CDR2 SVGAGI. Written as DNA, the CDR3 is TGTGCCAGCAGTTATCCGGGGCAGCCCTTGGGGACCCAGTACTTC. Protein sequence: CASSYPGQPLGTQYF.

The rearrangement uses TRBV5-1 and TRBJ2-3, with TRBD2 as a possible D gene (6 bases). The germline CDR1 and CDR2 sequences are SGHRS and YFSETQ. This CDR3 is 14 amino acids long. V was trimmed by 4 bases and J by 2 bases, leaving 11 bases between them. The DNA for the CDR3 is TGCGCCAGCAGCCTCGGGACTCCCACAGATACGCAGTATTTT. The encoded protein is CASSLGTPTDTQYF.

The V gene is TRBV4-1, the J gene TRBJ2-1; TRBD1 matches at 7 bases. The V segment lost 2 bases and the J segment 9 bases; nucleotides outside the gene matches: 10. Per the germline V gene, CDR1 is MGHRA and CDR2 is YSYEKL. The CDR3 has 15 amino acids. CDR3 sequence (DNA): TGCGCCAGCAGCCAACCCCGACAGGGATCTCCTGAGCAGTTCTTC. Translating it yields CASSQPRQGSPEQFF.

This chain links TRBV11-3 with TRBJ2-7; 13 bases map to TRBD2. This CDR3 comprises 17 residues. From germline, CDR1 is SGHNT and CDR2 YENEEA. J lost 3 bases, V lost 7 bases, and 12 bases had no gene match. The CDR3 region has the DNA TGTGCCAGCATCCCCTCACTAGCGGGGGGGCAAAGCTACGAGCAGTACTTC. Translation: CASIPSLAGGQSYEQYF.

CDR3 in amino acids: CASSSETSGSPQYF. DNA for the CDR3: TGTGCCAGCAGCTCAGAGACTAGCGGGAGTCCCCAGTACTTC. This chain uses TRBV11-3 with TRBJ2-5; 12 bases align to TRBD2. After removal of 4 bases from V and 9 bases from J, the junction contained 6 bases not matched to a gene. In germline, CDR1 is SGHNT, CDR2 YENEEA. This CDR3 is 14 amino acids long.

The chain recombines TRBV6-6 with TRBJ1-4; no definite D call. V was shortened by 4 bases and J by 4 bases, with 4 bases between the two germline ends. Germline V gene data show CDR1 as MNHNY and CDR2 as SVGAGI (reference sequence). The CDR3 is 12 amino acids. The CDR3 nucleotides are TGTGCCAGCAGTTCGGTTAATGAAAAACTGTTTTTT. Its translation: CASSSVNEKLFF.

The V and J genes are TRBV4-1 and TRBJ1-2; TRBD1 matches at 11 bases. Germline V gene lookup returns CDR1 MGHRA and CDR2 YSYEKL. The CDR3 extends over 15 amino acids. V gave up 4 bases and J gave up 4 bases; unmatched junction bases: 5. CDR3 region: CASSRGQGAIYGYTF. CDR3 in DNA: TGCGCCAGCAGCCGAGGACAGGGGGCGATCTATGGCTACACCTTC.

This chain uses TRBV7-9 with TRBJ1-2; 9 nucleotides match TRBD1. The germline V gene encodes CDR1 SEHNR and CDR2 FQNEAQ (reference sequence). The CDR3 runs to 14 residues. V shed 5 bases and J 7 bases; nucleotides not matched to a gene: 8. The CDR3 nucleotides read TGTGCCAGCAGCCAACAGGGGGCAGCGAGTGGCTACACCTTC. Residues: CASSQQGAASGYTF.

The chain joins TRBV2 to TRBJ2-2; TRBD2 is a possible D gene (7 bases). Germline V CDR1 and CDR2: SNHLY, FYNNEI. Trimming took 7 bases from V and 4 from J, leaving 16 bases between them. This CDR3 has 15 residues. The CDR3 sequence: CASTGGPQRTGELFF. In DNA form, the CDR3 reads TGTGCCAGCACCGGGGGGCCCCAGCGCACCGGGGAGCTGTTTTTT. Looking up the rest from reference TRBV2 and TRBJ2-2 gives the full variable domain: EPEVTQTPSHQVTQMGQEVILRCVPISNHLYFYWYRQILGQKVEFLVSFYNNEISEKSEIFDDQFSVERPDGSNFTLKIRSTKLEDSAMYFCASTGGPQRTGELFFGEGSRLTVL.

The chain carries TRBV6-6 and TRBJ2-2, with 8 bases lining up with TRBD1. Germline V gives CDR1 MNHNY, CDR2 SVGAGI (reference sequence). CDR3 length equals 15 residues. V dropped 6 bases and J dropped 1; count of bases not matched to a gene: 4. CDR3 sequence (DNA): TGTGCCAGCAGGACAGGGGCCGGGAACACCGGGGAGCTGTTTTTT. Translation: CASRTGAGNTGELFF.

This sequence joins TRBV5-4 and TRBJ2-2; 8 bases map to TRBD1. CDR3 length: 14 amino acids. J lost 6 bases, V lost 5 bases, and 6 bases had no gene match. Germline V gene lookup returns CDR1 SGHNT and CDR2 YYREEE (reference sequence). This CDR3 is CASSGTGGAGELFF. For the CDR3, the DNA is TGTGCCAGCAGTGGGACAGGTGGGGCCGGGGAGCTGTTTTTT.

CDR3: CASSRDRLDTQYF. In DNA, the CDR3 is TGTGCCAGCAGCCGGGACCGTTTGGATACGCAGTATTTT. The chain uses TRBV11-2 and TRBJ2-3; D is tentatively TRBD1 or TRBD2 (5 bases each). The CDR3 runs 13 residues. V was trimmed by 5 bases and J by 6 bases, leaving 12 bases between them. Germline CDR1 and CDR2: SGHAT and FQNNGV.

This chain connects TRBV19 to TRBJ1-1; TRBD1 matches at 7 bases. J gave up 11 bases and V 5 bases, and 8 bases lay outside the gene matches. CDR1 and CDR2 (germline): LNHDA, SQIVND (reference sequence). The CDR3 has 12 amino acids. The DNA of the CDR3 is TGTGCCAGTAGTTGGCAGGGGGATCTGGCTTTCTTT. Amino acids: CASSWQGDLAFF.

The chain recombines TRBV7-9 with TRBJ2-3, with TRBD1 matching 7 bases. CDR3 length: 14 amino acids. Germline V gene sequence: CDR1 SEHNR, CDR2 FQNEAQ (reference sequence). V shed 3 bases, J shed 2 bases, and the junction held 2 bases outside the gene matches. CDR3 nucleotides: TGTGCCAGCAGCTTGGGACAGCCCACAGATACGCAGTATTTT. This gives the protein CASSLGQPTDTQYF.

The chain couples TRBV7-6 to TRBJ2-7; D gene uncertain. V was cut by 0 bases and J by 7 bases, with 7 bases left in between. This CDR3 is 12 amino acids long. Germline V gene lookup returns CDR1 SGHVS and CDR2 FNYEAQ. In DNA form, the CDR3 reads TGTGCCAGCAGCTTAGCCCGAGCGGAGCAGTACTTC. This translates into CASSLARAEQYF.

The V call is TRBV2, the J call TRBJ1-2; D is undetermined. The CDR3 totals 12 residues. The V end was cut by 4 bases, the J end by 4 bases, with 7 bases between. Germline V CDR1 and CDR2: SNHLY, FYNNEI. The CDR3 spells CASSGVGYGYTF. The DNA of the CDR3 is TGTGCCAGCAGTGGGGTTGGCTATGGCTACACCTTC.

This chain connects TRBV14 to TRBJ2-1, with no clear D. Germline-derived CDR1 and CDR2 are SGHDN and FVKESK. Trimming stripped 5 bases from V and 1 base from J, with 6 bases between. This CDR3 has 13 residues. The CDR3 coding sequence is TGTGCCAGCAGCAGGCAGTCCTACAATGAGCAGTTCTTC. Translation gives CASSRQSYNEQFF. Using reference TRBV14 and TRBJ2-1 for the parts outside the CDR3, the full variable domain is EAGVTQFPSHSVIEKGQTVTLRCDPISGHDNLYWYRRVMGKEIKFLLHFVKESKQDESGMPNNRFLAERTGGTYSTLKVQPAELEDSGVYFCASSRQSYNEQFFGPGTRLTVL.

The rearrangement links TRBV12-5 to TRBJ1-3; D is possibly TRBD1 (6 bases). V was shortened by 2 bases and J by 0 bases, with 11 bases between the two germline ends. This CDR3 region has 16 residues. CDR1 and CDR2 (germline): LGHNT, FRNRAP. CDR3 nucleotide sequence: TGTGCTAGTGGTTTGCTACAGGGCCGCTCTGGAAACACCATATATTTT. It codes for CASGLLQGRSGNTIYF.

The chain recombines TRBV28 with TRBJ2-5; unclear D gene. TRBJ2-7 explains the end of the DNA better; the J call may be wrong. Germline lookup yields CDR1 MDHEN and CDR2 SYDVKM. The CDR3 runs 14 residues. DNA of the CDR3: TGTGCCAGCAGTTTAGAATGGGGATCCTACGAGCAGTACTTC. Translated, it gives CASSLEWGSYEQYF.

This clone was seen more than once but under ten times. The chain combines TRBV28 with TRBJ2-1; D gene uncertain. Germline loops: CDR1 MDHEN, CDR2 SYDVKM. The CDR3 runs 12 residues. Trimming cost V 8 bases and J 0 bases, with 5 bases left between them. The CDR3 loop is CASRSSYNEQFF. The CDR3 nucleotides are TGTGCCAGCCGTTCCTCCTACAATGAGCAGTTCTTC.

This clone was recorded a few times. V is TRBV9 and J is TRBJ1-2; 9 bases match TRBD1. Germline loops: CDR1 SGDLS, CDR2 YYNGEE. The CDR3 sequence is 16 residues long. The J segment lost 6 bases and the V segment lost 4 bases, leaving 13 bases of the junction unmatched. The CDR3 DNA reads TGTGCCAGCAGCTTCCGATTGGACAGGGGAGGTAATGGCTACACCTTC. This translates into CASSFRLDRGGNGYTF.

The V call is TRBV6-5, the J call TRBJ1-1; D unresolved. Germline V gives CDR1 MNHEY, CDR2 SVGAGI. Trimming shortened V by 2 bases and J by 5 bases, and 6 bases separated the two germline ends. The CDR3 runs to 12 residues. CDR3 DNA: TGTGCCAGCAGTTACGGAGGGACTGAAGCTTTCTTT. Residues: CASSYGGTEAFF.

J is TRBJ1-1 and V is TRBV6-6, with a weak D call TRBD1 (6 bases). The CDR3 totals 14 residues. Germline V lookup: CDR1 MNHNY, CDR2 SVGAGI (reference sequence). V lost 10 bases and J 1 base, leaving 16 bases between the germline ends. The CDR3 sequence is CATHGGRRNTEAFF. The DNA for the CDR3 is TGTGCCACGCACGGGGGGCGGAGGAACACTGAAGCTTTCTTT.

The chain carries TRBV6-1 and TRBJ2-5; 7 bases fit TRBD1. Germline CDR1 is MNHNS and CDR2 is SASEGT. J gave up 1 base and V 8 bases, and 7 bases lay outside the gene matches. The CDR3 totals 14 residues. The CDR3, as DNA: TGTGCCAGCGCTCAGGGACAGACCCAAGAGACCCAGTACTTC. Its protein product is CASAQGQTQETQYF.

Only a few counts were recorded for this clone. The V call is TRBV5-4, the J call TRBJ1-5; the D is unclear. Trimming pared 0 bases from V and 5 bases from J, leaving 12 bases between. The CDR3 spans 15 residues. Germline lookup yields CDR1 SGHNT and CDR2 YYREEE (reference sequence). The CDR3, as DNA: TGTGCCAGCAGCTTGGGGGGTTCCTCCGATCAGCCCCAGCATTTT. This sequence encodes CASSLGGSSDQPQHF.